These T cell receptor beta chains were read from a single sample in a study of blood T cell repertoires in COVID-19. Sequencing was performed with immunoSEQ multiplex PCR; in TCRdb, only in-frame clones are kept and a portion is missing. The table records about 86,000 clones, about 89% of them present only once. Material: PBMCs or T cells enriched from blood (not recorded which). These receptors all come from a woman in her 50s with acute COVID-19. Each CDR3 is given with its conserved first and last residue. The D gene is left open where the match is weak. Where a row states a size, it is once, few, many or the class of an expanded clone; other rows omit it.

>.|TRBD2|TRBJ2-1|TRBV4-1
CASSRPGASGSDEQFF
TGCGCCAGCAGCCGACCTGGGGCTAGCGGGAGCGATGAGCAGTTCTTC
>.|.|TRBJ2-1|TRBV7-7
CASSTDPYNEQFF
TGTGCCAGCAGCACAGACCCCTACAATGAGCAGTTCTTC
>.|TRBD1|TRBJ1-2|TRBV24-1
CATSDRDRDGYTF
TGTGCCACCAGTGATCGGGACAGGGACGGCTACACCTTC
>.|TRBD1|TRBJ1-2|TRBV6-2/TRBV6-3
CASSSHPPTGVYGYTF
TGTGCCAGCAGTTCCCATCCCCCGACAGGGGTCTATGGCTACACCTTC
>.|.|TRBJ2-7|TRBV7-8
CASSLATGNYEQYF
TGTGCCAGCAGCTTAGCTACAGGGAACTACGAGCAGTACTTC
>.|TRBD1|TRBJ1-2|TRBV5-5
CASSLGQGFNYGYTF
TGTGCCAGCAGCCTTGGACAGGGGTTTAACTATGGCTACACCTTC
>once|.|TRBJ2-1|TRBV19
CAIFPRSSYNEQFF
TGTGCCATTTTTCCAAGGAGCTCCTACAATGAGCAGTTCTTC
>.|TRBD1|TRBJ1-1|TRBV27
CASSLGQGNEAFF
TGTGCCAGCAGTTTGGGACAGGGTAATGAAGCTTTCTTT
>.|TRBD1|TRBJ1-2|TRBV5-1
CASSLGLIPGQGENGYTF
TGCGCCAGCAGCTTGGGGCTAATTCCGGGACAGGGAGAGAATGGCTACACCTTC
>.|TRBD1|TRBJ1-2|TRBV30
CAWSPGTGHGGYTF
TGTGCCTGGAGTCCCGGGACAGGGCATGGAGGCTACACCTTC
>few|TRBD2|TRBJ2-3|TRBV9
CASSPRRGLATSTDTQYF
TGTGCCAGCAGCCCCCGGCGGGGACTAGCGACGAGCACAGATACGCAGTATTTT
>.|.|TRBJ1-2|TRBV5-1
CASSLSADPNYGYTF
TGCGCCAGCAGCTTGTCTGCAGATCCTAACTATGGCTACACCTTC
>.|.|TRBJ2-7|TRBV7-8
CASSLPDSEQYF
TGTGCCAGCAGCTTACCCGACTCCGAGCAGTACTTC
>.|TRBD2|TRBJ2-3|TRBV7-2
CASSLYVGGPTDTQYF
TGTGCCAGCAGCTTATATGTGGGAGGGCCCACAGATACGCAGTATTTT
>.|TRBD2|TRBJ2-7|TRBV7-9
CASSPGLAGGGAYEQYF
TGTGCCAGCTCACCCGGACTAGCGGGAGGTGGGGCCTACGAGCAGTACTTC
>.|.|TRBJ1-6|TRBV18
CASSPLDSNSPLHF
TGTGCCAGCTCACCCCTGGACAGCAATTCACCCCTCCACTTT
>.|.|TRBJ2-1|TRBV14
CASSLRPGQLGNEQFF
TGTGCCAGCAGCCTGCGCCCGGGACAATTGGGGAATGAGCAGTTCTTC
>.|TRBD1|TRBJ1-1|TRBV19
CASSPTGAGVTEAFF
TGTGCCAGTAGTCCGACAGGGGCAGGAGTCACTGAAGCTTTCTTT
>.|TRBD2|TRBJ2-1|TRBV3-1/TRBV3-2
CASSSGTSGFEQFF
TGTGCCAGCAGCTCCGGGACTAGCGGTTTTGAGCAGTTCTTC
>.|.|TRBJ1-1|TRBV2
CASSEAAGRNTEAFF
TGTGCCAGCAGTGAAGCCGCGGGACGGAACACTGAAGCTTTCTTT
>.|TRBD1|TRBJ1-4|TRBV28
CASSSSTGAIGEKLFF
TGTGCCAGCAGCTCTTCCACAGGGGCAATAGGTGAAAAACTGTTTTTT
>.|.|TRBJ2-2|TRBV5-4
CASSPYTGELFF
TGTGCCAGCAGCCCCTACACCGGGGAGCTGTTTTTT
>.|TRBD1|TRBJ2-3|TRBV5-1
CASSLDRGITDTQYF
TGCGCCAGCAGCTTGGACAGGGGGATCACAGATACGCAGTATTTT
>.|.|TRBJ1-5|TRBV9
CASSPTGTINQPQHF
TGTGCCAGCAGTCCTACAGGGACGATCAATCAGCCCCAGCATTTT
>.|TRBD1|TRBJ1-5|TRBV29-1
CSVAGGGDQPQHF
TGCAGCGTTGCAGGGGGTGGTGATCAGCCCCAGCATTTT
>.|.|TRBJ1-1|TRBV20-1
CSIGVNTEAFF
TGTTCTATAGGGGTGAACACTGAAGCTTTCTTT